One sample yielded the 3 T cell receptor beta chains listed below, sequenced in a study of cytomegalovirus exposure and HLA in healthy donors (dated by TCRdb to about 2017). Library creation used the immunoSEQ multiplex PCR assay. The multiplex PCR relied on a mix of 60 forward primers for TCR Vbeta segments and 13 reverse primers for TCR Jbeta segments. TCRdb took this table from immuneACCESS and kept in-frame rearrangements with V and J called. Such tables lack part of the clones; where checked against another copy, unresolved V genes explain under half of the gap, and the rest is unexplained. The sample records about 180,000 clones, more than 75% of which are singletons. The ten largest clones take up 2% to 3% of the sample. The sequenced material came from PBMCs. These receptors all come from a woman aged 25-40 years in good health and CMV-seropositive.

The chain combines TRBV19 with TRBJ1-5; D may be TRBD1 (5 bases). Trimming removed 3 bases at V and 1 base at J, with 10 bases between. The CDR3 sequence is 15 residues long. Germline V gene lookup returns CDR1 LNHDA and CDR2 SQIVND (reference sequence). In DNA form, the CDR3 reads TGTGCCAGTAGTATTCCGCAGGGAAGCAATCAGCCCCAGCATTTT. This codes for CASSIPQGSNQPQHF.

This chain joins TRBV2 and TRBJ2-5; perhaps TRBD1 as D (5 bases). Germline values: CDR1 SNHLY, CDR2 FYNNEI. CDR3 length: 11 residues. Trimming left V 5 bases short and J 6 bases short, with 7 bases between. The CDR3 loop reads CASSWGQTQYF. The CDR3 bases are TGTGCCAGCAGTTGGGGCCAGACCCAGTACTTC.

The chain carries TRBV5-4 and TRBJ2-7; 9 bases match TRBD2. V lost 5 bases to trimming and J lost 5 bases; unmatched junction nucleotides: 11. The CDR3 consists of 15 residues. CDR1 and CDR2 from the germline V gene are SGHNT and YYREEE (reference sequence). The CDR3 DNA sequence: TGTGCCAGCAGGCCTGGGGTAGCGGGGGAAAACGAGCAGTACTTC. Translation: CASRPGVAGENEQYF.